These T cell receptor beta chains were read from a single sample in a study of graft-versus-host responses after intestinal transplantation. Method: immunoSEQ multiplex PCR; TCRdb's copy keeps in-frame clones and lacks some. The sample carries about 18,000 clones, roughly 87% recorded once. Sequenced here: PBMCs, sampled 14 days after transplant. The receptors were gathered from a human patient who received an intestinal transplant, so some T cells may come from the graft donor. Each CDR3 is given with its conserved first and last residue. The D gene is left open where the match is weak. The listing skips clone size in some rows; elsewhere it reads once, few, many or a size class.

DNA,CDR3,size,J,V,D
TGCGCCAGCAGCTTGGAGATTGAATTAGATACGCAGTATTTT,CASSLEIELDTQYF,NA,TRBJ2-3,TRBV5-1,NA
TGTGCCAGCAGCTCGAACAATCAGCCCCAGCATTTT,CASSSNNQPQHF,NA,TRBJ1-5,TRBV7-3,NA
TGTGCCAGCAGCCAATTTGGGACAGGGGGCATGTTTGGCAATCAGCCCCAGCATTTT,CASSQFGTGGMFGNQPQHF,NA,TRBJ1-5,TRBV4-2,TRBD1
TGTGCCAGCAGTTTTTCGAGCTCCTACGAGCAGTACTTC,CASSFSSSYEQYF,NA,TRBJ2-7,TRBV27,NA
TGTGCCAGCAGTGACACTGACAGGGGTGAGCAGTTCTTC,CASSDTDRGEQFF,NA,TRBJ2-1,TRBV6-4,TRBD1
TGTGCCAGCAGTCCCAGCTTTAGGGGCAATCAGCCCCAGCATTTT,CASSPSFRGNQPQHF,NA,TRBJ1-5,TRBV6-5,NA
TGTGCCAGCAGCGCTACAGTTACTAACTATGGCTACACCTTC,CASSATVTNYGYTF,NA,TRBJ1-2,TRBV6-6,NA
TGCGCCAGCAGCTGGGGGCCAGGGGGCAATCCCGGGGAGCTGTTTTTT,CASSWGPGGNPGELFF,NA,TRBJ2-2,TRBV5-1,TRBD1
TGTGCCAGAAGCTTGCCCAGACTTAGCTCCTATAATTCACCCCTCCACTTT,CARSLPRLSSYNSPLHF,NA,TRBJ1-6,TRBV5-3,NA
TGTGCCAGTAGCCCCGAATCCAAAGAGACCCAGTACTTC,CASSPESKETQYF,NA,TRBJ2-5,TRBV19,NA
TGCGCCAGCAGTGAGGACCTCCGGGACACAGATACGCAGTATTTT,CASSEDLRDTDTQYF,NA,TRBJ2-3,TRBV10-1,NA
TGTGCCAAGTACGAGTTCACAGATACGCAGTATTTT,CAKYEFTDTQYF,NA,TRBJ2-3,TRBV15,NA
TGTGCCAGCAGCTTGTGGGGGTACGAGCAGTACTTC,CASSLWGYEQYF,NA,TRBJ2-7,TRBV5-5,NA
TGTGCCACCAGCAGAGTATTTTTTTGGTACTCGATCTTCTACAATGAGCAGTTCTTC,CATSRVFFWYSIFYNEQFF,once,TRBJ2-1,TRBV15,NA
TGTGCCACCCAGGGATCTAGCGGGGGGGGCACAGATACGCAGTATTTT,CATQGSSGGGTDTQYF,NA,TRBJ2-3,TRBV15,TRBD2
TGTGCCAGCACGAGGGGGTACGAGCAGTACTTC,CASTRGYEQYF,NA,TRBJ2-7,TRBV6-1,NA
TGTGCCAGTAGCCCGACAGGGGCCTATAATTCACCCCTCCACTTT,CASSPTGAYNSPLHF,NA,TRBJ1-6,TRBV19,TRBD1
TGTGCCAGCAGCGGAGACAGGGTAGGCACAGATACGCAGTATTTT,CASSGDRVGTDTQYF,NA,TRBJ2-3,TRBV9,TRBD1
TGTGCCACCAGCACTGCGGGGGCTGTAGCCTACGAGCAGTACTTC,CATSTAGAVAYEQYF,NA,TRBJ2-7,TRBV15,NA
TGTGCCAGCAGTTTAAGCGGGAGCTCCTACAATGAGCAGTTCTTC,CASSLSGSSYNEQFF,NA,TRBJ2-1,TRBV27,TRBD2
TGTGCCAGCAGCTTAGATGGGACAGATAATTCACCCCTCCACTTT,CASSLDGTDNSPLHF,NA,TRBJ1-6,TRBV11-2,TRBD1
TGTGCCAGCAGTGGTCCGGGACCCCGCACAGATACGCAGTATTTT,CASSGPGPRTDTQYF,NA,TRBJ2-3,TRBV25-1,NA
TGTGCCAGTGGGGGGGGGAGCTCAGATACGCAGTATTTT,CASGGGSSDTQYF,few,TRBJ2-3,TRBV6-6,TRBD2
TGTGCCAGCAGTGACAGAATTAGCAATCAGCCCCAGCATTTT,CASSDRISNQPQHF,NA,TRBJ1-5,TRBV6-5,NA
TGTGCCAGCTCGGACTACCTCGGAGATACGCAGTATTTT,CASSDYLGDTQYF,NA,TRBJ2-3,TRBV27,NA
TGTGCCAGCAGTTCTGGGGGAATAGCTAACTATGGCTACACCTTC,CASSSGGIANYGYTF,NA,TRBJ1-2,TRBV28,NA
TGCAGCGTTGAAACCGGGAGGAACACTGAAGCTTTCTTT,CSVETGRNTEAFF,NA,TRBJ1-1,TRBV29-1,NA
TGTGCTAGCTTAAGGTCTTACGGGCTAAGGCCTTACACTGAAGCTTTCTTT,CASLRSYGLRPYTEAFF,NA,TRBJ1-1,TRBV12-5,NA
TGTGCCAGCAGCGGGACCAGGGGGCCGAGCACAGATACGCAGTATTTT,CASSGTRGPSTDTQYF,NA,TRBJ2-3,TRBV7-9,TRBD1
TGTGCCAGCAGTGAATATTTGGCAGACCAAGAGACCCAGTACTTC,CASSEYLADQETQYF,NA,TRBJ2-5,TRBV25-1,NA
TGTGCCAGCAGTTTATTGGGGGGGAGCTCTGGAAACACCATATATTTT,CASSLLGGSSGNTIYF,NA,TRBJ1-3,TRBV28,NA
TGTGCCAGCAGCTACGACACCTTCAATCAGCCCCAGCATTTT,CASSYDTFNQPQHF,few,TRBJ1-5,TRBV7-9,NA
TGTGCCAGCAGCTTGGGACAGGGGAACATTCAGTACTTC,CASSLGQGNIQYF,NA,TRBJ2-4,TRBV5-4,TRBD1
TGTGCCAGCAGCTTAGTGGCTGAGCAGTTCTTC,CASSLVAEQFF,NA,TRBJ2-1,TRBV11-2,NA
TGTGCCAGCAGTGAAATTGGGGACAGCCCGGGGCGCGAAAAACTGTTTTTT,CASSEIGDSPGREKLFF,NA,TRBJ1-4,TRBV2,TRBD1
TGTGCCAGCAGCTTAGCAGGGGGTTCACCCCTCCACTTT,CASSLAGGSPLHF,NA,TRBJ1-6,TRBV7-6,NA
TGCGCCAGCAGCCAAACCCCTGGACAGGGCTACGAGCAGTACTTC,CASSQTPGQGYEQYF,NA,TRBJ2-7,TRBV4-1,TRBD1
TGTGCCAGCAGTGACTCTAGCACCGGGGAGCTGTTTTTT,CASSDSSTGELFF,few,TRBJ2-2,TRBV6-4,NA
TGCGCCAGCAGTGAGTTCGGGGGAACCGGGGAGCTGTTTTTT,CASSEFGGTGELFF,few,TRBJ2-2,TRBV10-1,NA
TGCGCCAGCAGTGAGTGGGGGGCCATGAACACTGAAGCTTTCTTT,CASSEWGAMNTEAFF,NA,TRBJ1-1,TRBV10-2,NA
TGTGCCACCAGCAGAGACACTCGTTCTAGCGGGAGGGCCCCCGGGGAGCTGTTTTTT,CATSRDTRSSGRAPGELFF,NA,TRBJ2-2,TRBV15,TRBD2
TGTGCCAGCTCACCTACCAGGGGTCGTGAGCAGTACTTC,CASSPTRGREQYF,NA,TRBJ2-7,TRBV18,NA
TGTGCCAGCAGTTATGGGACTAGCGGGTTTGCCGGGGAGCTGTTTTTT,CASSYGTSGFAGELFF,NA,TRBJ2-2,TRBV6-5,TRBD2
TGTGCCAGCAGCGGCTCTAGCACAGATACGCAGTATTTT,CASSGSSTDTQYF,NA,TRBJ2-3,TRBV4-2,NA
TGCGCCAGCAGCGCGGGACTAGCGGGAGCAGATACGCAGTATTTT,CASSAGLAGADTQYF,NA,TRBJ2-3,TRBV5-1,TRBD2
TGTGCCAGCACTTCGACAGGCTCTGGAAACACCATATATTTT,CASTSTGSGNTIYF,NA,TRBJ1-3,TRBV2,NA